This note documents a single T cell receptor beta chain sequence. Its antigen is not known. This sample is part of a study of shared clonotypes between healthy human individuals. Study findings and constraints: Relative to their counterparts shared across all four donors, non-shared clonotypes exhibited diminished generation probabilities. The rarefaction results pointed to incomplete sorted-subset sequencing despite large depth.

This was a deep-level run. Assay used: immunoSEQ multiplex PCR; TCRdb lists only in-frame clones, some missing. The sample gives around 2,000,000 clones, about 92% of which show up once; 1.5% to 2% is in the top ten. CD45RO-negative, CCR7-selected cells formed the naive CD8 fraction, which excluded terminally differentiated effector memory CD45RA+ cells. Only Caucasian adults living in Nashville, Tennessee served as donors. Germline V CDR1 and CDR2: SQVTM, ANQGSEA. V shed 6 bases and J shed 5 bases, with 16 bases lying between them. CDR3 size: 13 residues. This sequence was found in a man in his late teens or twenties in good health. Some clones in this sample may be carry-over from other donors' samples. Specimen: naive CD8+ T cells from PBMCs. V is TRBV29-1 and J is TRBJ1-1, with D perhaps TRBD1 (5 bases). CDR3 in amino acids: CSVGNRFLTEAFF. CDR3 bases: TGCAGCGTCGGCAACAGGTTTTTGACTGAAGCTTTCTTT.